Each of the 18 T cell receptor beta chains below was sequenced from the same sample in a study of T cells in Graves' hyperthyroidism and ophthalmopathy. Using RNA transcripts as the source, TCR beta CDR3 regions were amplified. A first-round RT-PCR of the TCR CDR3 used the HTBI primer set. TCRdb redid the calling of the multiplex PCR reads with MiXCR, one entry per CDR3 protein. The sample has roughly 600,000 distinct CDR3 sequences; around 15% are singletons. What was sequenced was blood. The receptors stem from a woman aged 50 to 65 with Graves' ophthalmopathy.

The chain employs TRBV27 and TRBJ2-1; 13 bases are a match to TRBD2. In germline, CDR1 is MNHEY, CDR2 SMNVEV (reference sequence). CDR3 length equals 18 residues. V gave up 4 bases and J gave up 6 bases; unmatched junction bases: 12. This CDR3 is CASSSRTSGSPHSNEQFF. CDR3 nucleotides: TGTGCCAGCAGTTCCCGGACTAGCGGGAGTCCCCACTCCAATGAGCAGTTCTTC.

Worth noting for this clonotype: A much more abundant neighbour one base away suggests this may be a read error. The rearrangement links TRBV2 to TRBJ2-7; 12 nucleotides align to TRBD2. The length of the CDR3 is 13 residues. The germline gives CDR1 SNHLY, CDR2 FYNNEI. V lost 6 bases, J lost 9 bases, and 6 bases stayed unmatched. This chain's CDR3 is CASRPGLAGWQYF. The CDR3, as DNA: TGTGCCAGCAGACCTGGACTAGCGGGGTGGCAGTACTTC.

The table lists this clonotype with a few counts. The CDR3 nucleotides read TGTGCCAGCAGCCAAGACCACGGGTTGGGCGAGCAGTACTTC. It is translated as CASSQDHGLGEQYF. The chain recombines TRBV14 with TRBJ2-7, with D unclear. In germline, CDR1 is SGHDN, CDR2 FVKESK. V lost 0 bases, J lost 6 bases, and 12 bases lay in between. This CDR3 has 14 amino acids.

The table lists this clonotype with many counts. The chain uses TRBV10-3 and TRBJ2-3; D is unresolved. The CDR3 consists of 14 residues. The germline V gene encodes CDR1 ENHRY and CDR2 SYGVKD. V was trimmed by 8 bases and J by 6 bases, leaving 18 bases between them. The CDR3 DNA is TGTGCCATCGGAGTAGGGTCTGGGGTGGATACGCAGTATTTT. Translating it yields CAIGVGSGVDTQYF.

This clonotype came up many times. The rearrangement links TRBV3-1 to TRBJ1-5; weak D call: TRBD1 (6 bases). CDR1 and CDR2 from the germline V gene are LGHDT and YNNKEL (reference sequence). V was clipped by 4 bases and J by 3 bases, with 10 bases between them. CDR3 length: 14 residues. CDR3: CASSPGQYNQPQHF. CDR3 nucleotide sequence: TGTGCCAGCAGCCCTGGACAGTACAATCAGCCCCAGCATTTT. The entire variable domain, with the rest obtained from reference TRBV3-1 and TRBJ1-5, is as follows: DTAVSQTPKYLVTQMGNDKSIKCEQNLGHDTMYWYKQDSKKFLKIMFSYNNKELIINETVPNRFSPKSPDKAHLNLHINSLELGDSAVYFCASSPGQYNQPQHFGDGTRLSIL.

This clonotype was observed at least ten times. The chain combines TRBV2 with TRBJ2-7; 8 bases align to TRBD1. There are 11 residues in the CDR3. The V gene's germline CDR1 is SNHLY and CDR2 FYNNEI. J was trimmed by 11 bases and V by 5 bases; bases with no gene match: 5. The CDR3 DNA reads TGTGCCAGCAGTTTTGGACAGGGAGAGTACTTC. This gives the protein CASSFGQGEYF.

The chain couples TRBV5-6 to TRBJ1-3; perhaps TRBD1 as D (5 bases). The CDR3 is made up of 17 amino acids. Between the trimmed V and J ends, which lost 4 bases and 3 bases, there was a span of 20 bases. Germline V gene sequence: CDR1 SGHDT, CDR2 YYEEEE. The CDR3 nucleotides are TGTGCCAGCAGCCCCCGGGTTGGGGGTTCTGGTGGAAACACCATATATTTT. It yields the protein CASSPRVGGSGGNTIYF. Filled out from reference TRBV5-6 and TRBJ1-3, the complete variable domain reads DAGVTQSPTHLIKTRGQQVTLRCSPKSGHDTVSWYQQALGQGPQFIFQYYEEEERQRGNFPDRFSGHQFPNYSSELNVNALLLGDSALYLCASSPRVGGSGGNTIYFGEGSWLTVV.

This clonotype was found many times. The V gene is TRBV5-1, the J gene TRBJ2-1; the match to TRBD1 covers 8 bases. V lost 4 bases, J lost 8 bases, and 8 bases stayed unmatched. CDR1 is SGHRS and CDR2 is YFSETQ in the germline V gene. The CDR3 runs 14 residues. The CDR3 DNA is TGCGCCAGCAGCATAGGACAGGGTCACGATGAGCAGTTCTTC. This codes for CASSIGQGHDEQFF.

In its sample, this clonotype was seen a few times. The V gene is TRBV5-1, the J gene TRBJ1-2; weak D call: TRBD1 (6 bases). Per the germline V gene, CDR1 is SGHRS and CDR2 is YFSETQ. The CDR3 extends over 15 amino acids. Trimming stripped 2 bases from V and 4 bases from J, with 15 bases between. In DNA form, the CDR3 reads TGCGCCAGCAGCTTAGAAAACAGGGAGATCTATGGCTACACCTTC. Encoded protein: CASSLENREIYGYTF.

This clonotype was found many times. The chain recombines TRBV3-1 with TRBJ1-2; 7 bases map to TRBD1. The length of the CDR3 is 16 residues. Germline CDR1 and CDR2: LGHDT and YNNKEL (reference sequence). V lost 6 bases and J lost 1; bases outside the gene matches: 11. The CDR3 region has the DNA TGTGCCAGCAGGGGGCGGACAGGCCGTAATAACTATGGCTACACCTTC. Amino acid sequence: CASRGRTGRNNYGYTF.

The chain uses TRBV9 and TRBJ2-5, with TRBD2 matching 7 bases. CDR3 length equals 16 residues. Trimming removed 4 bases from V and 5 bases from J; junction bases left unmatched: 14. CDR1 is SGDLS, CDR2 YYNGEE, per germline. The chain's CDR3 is CASSLRAGSAGETQYF. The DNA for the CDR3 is TGTGCCAGCAGCTTGAGAGCGGGATCCGCCGGGGAGACCCAGTACTTC.

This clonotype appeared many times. The CDR3 coding sequence is TGTGCCAGCACCAGGGGGCAAAACTATGGCTACACCTTC. Encoded protein: CASTRGQNYGYTF. This chain uses TRBV7-9 with TRBJ1-2, with TRBD1 identical over 8 bases. V was pared by 7 bases and J by 2 bases, with 3 bases of the junction left unmatched. This CDR3 comprises 13 residues. Germline CDR1 reads SEHNR; CDR2 reads FQNEAQ (reference sequence).

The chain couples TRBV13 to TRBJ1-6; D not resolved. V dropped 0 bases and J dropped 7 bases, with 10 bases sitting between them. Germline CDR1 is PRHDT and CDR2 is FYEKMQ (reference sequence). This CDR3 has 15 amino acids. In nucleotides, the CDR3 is TGTGCCAGCAGCTTAGGCCGAGGGAAGAATTCACCCCTCCACTTT. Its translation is CASSLGRGKNSPLHF.

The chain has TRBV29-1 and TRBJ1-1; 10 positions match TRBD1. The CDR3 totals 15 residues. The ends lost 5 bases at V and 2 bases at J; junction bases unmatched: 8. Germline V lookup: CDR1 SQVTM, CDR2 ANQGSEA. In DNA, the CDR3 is TGCAGCGTTCAAGGGACAGGGGTTTTTAACACTGAAGCTTTCTTT. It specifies CSVQGTGVFNTEAFF.

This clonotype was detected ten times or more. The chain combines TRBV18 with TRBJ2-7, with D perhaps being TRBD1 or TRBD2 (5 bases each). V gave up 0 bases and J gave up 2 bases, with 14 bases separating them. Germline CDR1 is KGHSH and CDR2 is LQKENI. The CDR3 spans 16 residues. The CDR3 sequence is CASSPPYTGPTYEQYF. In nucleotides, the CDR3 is TGTGCCAGCTCACCACCCTACACGGGGCCAACCTACGAGCAGTACTTC.

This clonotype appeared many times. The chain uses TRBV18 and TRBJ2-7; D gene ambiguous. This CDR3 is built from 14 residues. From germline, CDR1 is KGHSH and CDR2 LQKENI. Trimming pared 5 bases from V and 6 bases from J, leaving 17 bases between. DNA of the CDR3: TGTGCCAGCTCATCGGTACAGAATTTCGGCGAGCAGTACTTC. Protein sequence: CASSSVQNFGEQYF.

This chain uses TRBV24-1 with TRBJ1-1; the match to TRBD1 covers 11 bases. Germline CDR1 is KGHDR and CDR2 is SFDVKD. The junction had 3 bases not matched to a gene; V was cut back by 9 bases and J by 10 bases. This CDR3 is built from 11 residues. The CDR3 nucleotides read TGTGCCACCGGGGACAGGGGGGCAGCTTTCTTT. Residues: CATGDRGAAFF.

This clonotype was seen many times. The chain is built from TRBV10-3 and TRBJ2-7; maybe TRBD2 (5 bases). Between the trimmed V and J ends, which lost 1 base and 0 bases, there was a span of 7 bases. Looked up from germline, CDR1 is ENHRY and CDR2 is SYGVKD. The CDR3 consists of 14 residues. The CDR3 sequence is CAISEYGDSYEQYF. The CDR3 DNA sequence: TGTGCCATCAGTGAGTACGGGGACTCCTACGAGCAGTACTTC.